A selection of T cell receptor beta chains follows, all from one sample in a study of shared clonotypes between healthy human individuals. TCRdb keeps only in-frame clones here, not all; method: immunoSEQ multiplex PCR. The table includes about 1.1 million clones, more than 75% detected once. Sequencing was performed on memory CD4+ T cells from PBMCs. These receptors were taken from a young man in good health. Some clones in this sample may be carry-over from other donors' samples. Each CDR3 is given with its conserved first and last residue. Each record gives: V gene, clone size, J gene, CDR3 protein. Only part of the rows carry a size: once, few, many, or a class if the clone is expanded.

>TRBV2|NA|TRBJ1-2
CASRGDRDYGYTF
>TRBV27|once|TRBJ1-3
CASSRNLRSSGNTIYF
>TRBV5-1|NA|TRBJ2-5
CASSKDGTGQETQYF
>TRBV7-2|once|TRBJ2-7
CASSLERAYEQYF
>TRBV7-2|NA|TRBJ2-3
CASRPTSGGGTDTQYF
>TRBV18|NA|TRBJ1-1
CASSPLRENTEAFF
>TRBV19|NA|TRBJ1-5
CASSTQTGGVWNQPQHF
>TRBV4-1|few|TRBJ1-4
CASSPTYDGRNEKLFF
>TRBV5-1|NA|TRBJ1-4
CATSRGDSDNEKLFF
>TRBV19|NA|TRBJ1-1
CASSRWETEAFF
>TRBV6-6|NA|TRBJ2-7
CASRHGHREQYF
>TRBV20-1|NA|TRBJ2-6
CSASNWDVLTF
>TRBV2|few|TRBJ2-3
CASSRGGTGLTDTQYF
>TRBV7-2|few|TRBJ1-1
CASSLSRGVGATEAFF
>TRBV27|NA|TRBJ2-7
CASSLQYSYEQYF
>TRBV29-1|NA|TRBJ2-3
CSATGGLAEGTDTQYF
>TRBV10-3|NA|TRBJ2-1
CAISDVGLAGGPEQFF
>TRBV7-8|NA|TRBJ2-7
CASRLQRVGLYEQYF
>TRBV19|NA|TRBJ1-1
CASSIVLIGQNTEAFF
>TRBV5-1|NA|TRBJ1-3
CASSPGGIHNTIYF
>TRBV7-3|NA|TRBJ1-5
CASSLSQGCNQPQHF